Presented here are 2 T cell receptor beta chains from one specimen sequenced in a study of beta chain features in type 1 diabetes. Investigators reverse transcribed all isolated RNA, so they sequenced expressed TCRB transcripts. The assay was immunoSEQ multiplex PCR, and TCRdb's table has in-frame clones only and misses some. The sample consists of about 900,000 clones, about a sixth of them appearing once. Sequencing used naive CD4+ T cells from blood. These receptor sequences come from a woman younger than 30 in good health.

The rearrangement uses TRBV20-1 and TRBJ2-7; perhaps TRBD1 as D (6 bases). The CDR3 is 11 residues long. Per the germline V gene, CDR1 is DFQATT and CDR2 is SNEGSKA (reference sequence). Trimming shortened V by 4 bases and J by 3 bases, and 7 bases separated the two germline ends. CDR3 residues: CSANRDYEQYF. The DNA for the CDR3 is TGCAGTGCTAACAGGGACTACGAGCAGTACTTC.

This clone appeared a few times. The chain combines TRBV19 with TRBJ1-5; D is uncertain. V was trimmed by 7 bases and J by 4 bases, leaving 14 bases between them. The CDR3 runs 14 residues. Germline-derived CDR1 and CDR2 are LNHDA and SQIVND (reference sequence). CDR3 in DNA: TGTGCCAGTACCTTGAGCGTGGGAAATCAGCCCCAGCATTTT. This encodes CASTLSVGNQPQHF.